This TCR beta chain derives from a study of cytomegalovirus exposure and HLA in healthy donors. The CDR3 runs 11 residues. Trimming removed 4 bases at V and 7 bases at J, with 8 bases between. The germline gives CDR1 WSHSY, CDR2 SAAADI. The PCR ran on 60 Vbeta and 13 Jbeta primers. The data were produced by immunoSEQ multiplex PCR, yet TCRdb's version contains in-frame clones alone and is incomplete. Of hundreds of thousands of clones detected, over 70% appear once; the ten largest clones hold 2.7%. This clone was observed a few times. The chain has TRBV10-2 and TRBJ2-7, with unresolved D. The sequencing input was PBMCs. This TCR came from a woman aged 60 to 75 in good health and CMV-seropositive. The DNA for the CDR3 is TGCGCCAGCAGTGGGCCCGGGGAGCAGTACTTC. Translation gives CASSGPGEQYF.